These T cell receptor beta chains were read from a single sample in a study of vaccination and CD4 T cells after COVID-19. These receptors' targets are unknown. TCRdb used MiXCR to reprocess the PCR reads, holding one entry per CDR3 protein. Among 7,000 or so distinct CDR3 sequences listed, around 32% were seen once. Source material: CD4+ T cells from blood, cultured in vitro. Receptors were obtained from a human donor in good health. Both conserved end residues are part of each CDR3. Each record gives: V gene, CDR3 protein.

TRBV20-1,CSARDGLSPQETQYF
TRBV19,CASSIDSEQFF
TRBV6-4,CASSDEGGDLSEQFF
TRBV12-3/TRBV12-4,CASSNRGEQFF
TRBV21-1,CASLCAGGTKSYTQYF
TRBV7-9,CASSLWQGPGELFF
TRBV7-8,CASSPSGGIADTQYF
TRBV12-3/TRBV12-4,CASSLGVDPADTQYF
TRBV5-4,CASSLAKGVDEQYF
TRBV6-5,CASSYSNRARNSPLHF
TRBV7-8,CASSLYFGSDTQYF
TRBV7-9,CASSLGSWQPQHF
TRBV7-2,CASRWTGDTEAFF
TRBV20-1,CSASPLAGGDGEQYF
TRBV20-1,CSARRGDTEAFF
TRBV6-5,CASSFLAGGNSPLHF
TRBV27,CASSFSGANVLTF
TRBV20-1,CSARARTGKWYEQYF
TRBV4-1,CASSQATGVGSPLHF
TRBV18,CASSPLDAGGETQYF
TRBV7-9,CASSLEAGGREKLFF
TRBV7-2,CASSPGLAGGFPGELFF
TRBV6-5,CASSWEGPSGYNEQFF
TRBV11-2,CASSHASSYNEQFF
TRBV19,CASSKQGGRDTQYF
TRBV20-1,CSARQGRIGTEAFF
TRBV4-3,CASSQDAQNYEQYF
TRBV7-7,CASSHRENTEAFF
TRBV7-6,CASSLNGRRETQYF
TRBV6-1,CASSTTDPTDTQYF
TRBV9,CASSVGGEGPQHF
TRBV7-6,CASSLAGGQTGELFF
TRBV28,CASSLPLRAGYTF
TRBV6-5,CASSYGAGEESYEQYF
TRBV19,CASNPNPLNTGELFF
TRBV7-7,CASSPTLGGNTIYF
TRBV7-9,CASRETGASYNEQFF
TRBV28,CASSLYRQAQNF
TRBV6-2/TRBV6-3,CASSRRGTEAFF
TRBV20-1,CSAPTPTSGGNIQYF
TRBV7-9,CASSLTETAGGANVLTF
TRBV19,CASSIVAQNTEAFF
TRBV28,CASSLLTTTGGNQPQHF
TRBV15,CATSRLTTVGASTNEKLFF
TRBV5-4,CASSSGTGGAYEQYF
TRBV4-2,CASTAVTGLAGVYEQYF
TRBV6-5,CASSYSSQMGYTF
TRBV7-8,CASSRDPSTQYF
TRBV9,CASSVGLAGMYEQYF
TRBV20-1,CSAPQGGWSEAFF
TRBV6-1,CASSYRRTGAYEQYF
TRBV19,CASSKGTSGATDTQYF
TRBV30,CAWSVQRGLQETQYF
TRBV6-1,CASSNRHQSSYEQYF
TRBV18,CASSPGGGTETQYF
TRBV19,CASTPSDRSYTEAFF
TRBV6-5,CASSSHQSSYEQYF
TRBV27,CASRGGTGYEQYF
TRBV20-1,CSARPGASYGYTF
TRBV28,CASSLLAATALQYF